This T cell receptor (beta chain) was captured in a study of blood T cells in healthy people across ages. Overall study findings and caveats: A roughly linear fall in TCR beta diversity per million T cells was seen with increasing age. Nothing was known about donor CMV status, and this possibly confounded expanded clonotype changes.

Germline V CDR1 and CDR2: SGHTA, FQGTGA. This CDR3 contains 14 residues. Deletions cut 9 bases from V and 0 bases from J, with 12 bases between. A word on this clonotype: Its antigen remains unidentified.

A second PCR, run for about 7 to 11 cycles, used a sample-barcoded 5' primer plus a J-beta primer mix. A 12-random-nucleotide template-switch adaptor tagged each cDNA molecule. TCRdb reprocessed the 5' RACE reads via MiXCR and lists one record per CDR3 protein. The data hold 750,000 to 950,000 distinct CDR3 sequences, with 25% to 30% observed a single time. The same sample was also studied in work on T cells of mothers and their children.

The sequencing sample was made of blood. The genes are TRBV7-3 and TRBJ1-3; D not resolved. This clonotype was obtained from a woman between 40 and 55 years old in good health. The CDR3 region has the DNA TGTGCCAGTATTTCGACGGTCTCTGGAAACACCATATATTTT. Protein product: CASISTVSGNTIYF.